These 23 T cell receptor beta chains were sequenced from one sample in a study of molecular identifiers for immune sequencing clone quantification. TCRdb re-analysed the PCR reads in MiXCR, keeping a single row per CDR3 protein. Among around 480,000 distinct CDR3 sequences listed, around 23% were seen once. Sequencing used naive CD8+ T cells from blood, with Jurkat cell RNA spiked in. As to subset: FACS-sorted CD8+CD4-CCR7+CD45RA+ naive T cells. The receptors here all came from a human donor in good health. Some libraries in this study had Jurkat cell RNA spiked in.

This clonotype was seen a handful of times. The rearrangement joins TRBV20-1 to TRBJ2-7, with D possibly called TRBD1 or TRBD2 (5 bases each). This CDR3 is built from 14 residues. The V gene's germline CDR1 is DFQATT and CDR2 SNEGSKA (reference sequence). V lost 3 bases to trimming and J lost 1 base, with 13 bases between them. CDR3 nucleotide sequence: TGCAGTGCTAGCTCGGTGGGGGTGTCCTACGAGCAGTACTTC. It encodes CSASSVGVSYEQYF.

This clonotype was detected many times. This chain links TRBV7-9 with TRBJ1-1; 7 bases match TRBD1. V shed 1 base, J shed 5 bases, and the junction held 10 bases outside the gene matches. The CDR3 consists of 16 residues. CDR1 and CDR2 (germline): SEHNR, FQNEAQ (reference sequence). The CDR3 region has the DNA TGTGCCAGCAGCTTAGAGGAGGGGGCGACGGGGACTGAAGCTTTCTTT. Protein product: CASSLEEGATGTEAFF.

This clonotype came up many times. The chain employs TRBV12-5 and TRBJ2-7; 9 bases align to TRBD1. The CDR3 loop spans 15 amino acids. Germline assignment: CDR1 LGHNT and CDR2 FRNRAP. V was clipped by 1 base and J by 6 bases; unmatched bases: 7. This CDR3 reads CASGLAVLQGAEQYF. CDR3 DNA sequence: TGTGCTAGTGGTTTGGCCGTCCTACAGGGGGCCGAGCAGTACTTC. Full variable domain (missing parts from reference TRBV12-5 and TRBJ2-7): DARVTQTPRHKVTEMGQEVTMRCQPILGHNTVFWYRQTMMQGLELLAYFRNRAPLDDSGMPKDRFSAEMPDATLATLKIQPSEPRDSAVYFCASGLAVLQGAEQYFGPGTRLTVT.

The chain employs TRBV9 and TRBJ2-7; TRBD2 matches at 10 bases. Germline V lookup: CDR1 SGDLS, CDR2 YYNGEE. This CDR3 contains 15 residues. J lost 3 bases, V lost 1 base, and 4 bases had no gene match. This chain's CDR3 is CASSVSGGASYEQYF. In DNA form, the CDR3 reads TGTGCCAGCAGCGTAAGCGGGGGGGCCAGCTACGAGCAGTACTTC.

On this clonotype itself: This may come from a read error, since a much larger clone is one base off. This chain uses TRBV5-1 with TRBJ2-5; 8 nucleotides align to TRBD2. Germline V gives CDR1 SGHRS, CDR2 YFSETQ. The CDR3 runs to 15 residues. CDR3 nucleotide sequence: TGCGCCAGCACCCCCCGGGATAGCGGGGAAGAGACCCGGTACTTC. Encoded protein: CASTPRDSGEETRYF.

This clonotype was recorded at least ten times. V gene TRBV5-4 combines with J gene TRBJ2-7; 11 positions match TRBD2. Per the germline V gene, CDR1 is SGHNT and CDR2 is YYREEE (reference sequence). This CDR3 contains 14 residues. After removal of 4 bases from V and 4 bases from J, the junction contained 4 bases not matched to a gene. The CDR3 region has the DNA TGTGCCAGCAGCGAATGGACTAGCGGGTACGAGCAGTACTTC. It yields the protein CASSEWTSGYEQYF.

This clonotype was found a few times. The chain couples TRBV11-2 to TRBJ2-1; D perhaps matches TRBD2 (6 bases). There are 14 residues in the CDR3. Trimming removed 0 bases from V and 6 bases from J, with 9 bases in between. In germline, CDR1 is SGHAT, CDR2 FQNNGV. The CDR3 DNA follows: TGTGCCAGCAGCTTAGATCTGGGGGGCAATGAGCAGTTCTTC. It encodes CASSLDLGGNEQFF. The variable domain in full, completed from reference TRBV11-2 and TRBJ2-1, reads EAGVAQSPRYKIIEKRQSVAFWCNPISGHATLYWYQQILGQGPKLLIQFQNNGVVDDSQLPKDRFSAERLKGVDSTLKIQPAKLEDSAVYLCASSLDLGGNEQFFGPGTRLTVL.

Concerning this clonotype: A much larger clone sits a single nucleotide away, making a read error possible. The V and J genes are TRBV30 and TRBJ2-7, with a tentative D call TRBD1 (6 bases). The CDR3 runs 12 residues. Germline CDR1 and CDR2: GTSNPN and SVGIG (reference sequence). The CDR3 reads CAWSETGIELYF. CDR3 coding DNA: TGTGCCTGGAGTGAGACAGGTATCGAGCTGTACTTC.

The chain recombines TRBV29-1 with TRBJ2-7; D is unresolved. There are 14 residues in the CDR3. CDR1 is SQVTM and CDR2 is ANQGSEA in the germline V gene. Trimming pared 5 bases from V and 1 base from J, leaving 15 bases between. In DNA, the CDR3 is TGCAGCGTTAGTGTCAGCTTTCCATCCTACGAGCAGTACTTC. As protein: CSVSVSFPSYEQYF.

This clonotype was seen many times. The chain is built from TRBV27 and TRBJ2-1, with TRBD1 as a possible D gene (5 bases). V was cut by 3 bases and J by 9 bases, with 9 bases left in between. The CDR3 length is 12 residues. The germline gives CDR1 MNHEY, CDR2 SMNVEV (reference sequence). CDR3 sequence (DNA): TGTGCCAGCAGTTTTCAGGGTCCTGAGCAGTTCTTC. Translated, it gives CASSFQGPEQFF.

This rearrangement joins TRBV20-1 to TRBJ2-1; a weak D match, TRBD1 (6 bases). This CDR3 is built from 15 residues. V lost 1 base and J lost 3, with 13 bases in between. CDR1 is DFQATT and CDR2 is SNEGSKA in the germline V gene (reference sequence). In nucleotides, the CDR3 is TGCAGTGCTAGAGGCGACAGGACCTTCTACAATGAGCAGTTCTTC. Amino acid sequence: CSARGDRTFYNEQFF.

This chain uses TRBV12-3 or TRBV12-4 with TRBJ1-1, with 9 positions matching TRBD1. CDR3 length equals 15 residues. With 6 bases clipped from V and 6 bases from J, the junction kept 11 bases outside the gene matches. The DNA for the CDR3 is TGTGCCAGCAGGCAAACGGGACAGGGTAGCGCTGAAGCTTTCTTT. Its protein is CASRQTGQGSAEAFF.

Concerning this clonotype itself: Germline and junction disagree at one end, which may indicate a read error. The genes are TRBV6-2 or TRBV6-3 and TRBJ2-7; 8 bases align to TRBD2. This CDR3 has 16 residues. The germline V gene encodes CDR1 MNHEY and CDR2 SVGEGT. CDR3 sequence: CASSYSLAGGPYERYF. The CDR3 coding sequence is TGTGCCAGCAGTTACTCCTTGGCGGGAGGCCCCTACGAGCGGTACTTC.

This chain uses TRBV19 with TRBJ2-7; TRBD1 matches 9 bases. The CDR3 has 15 amino acids. In germline, CDR1 is LNHDA, CDR2 SQIVND (reference sequence). V shed 6 bases, J shed 3 bases, and the junction held 9 bases outside the gene matches. Here the CDR3 reads CASRPGTGNLYEQYF. CDR3 nucleotides: TGTGCCAGTAGGCCGGGGACAGGGAACCTCTACGAGCAGTACTTC.

This clonotype appeared a few times. The V gene is TRBV6-5, the J gene TRBJ2-5; D ambiguous. The germline CDR1 and CDR2 sequences are MNHEY and SVGAGI. Trimming took off 6 bases at V and 5 bases at J, with 13 bases between the two ends. There are 13 residues in the CDR3. The CDR3 here is CASSRQPVETQYF. The CDR3 nucleotides are TGTGCCAGCAGCAGACAACCAGTTGAGACCCAGTACTTC.

J is TRBJ1-6 and V is TRBV4-1, with 9 bases identical to TRBD1. The trim removed 0 bases at V and 8 bases at J, leaving 20 bases unmatched. Germline CDR1 and CDR2: MGHRA and YSYEKL. This CDR3 is 21 amino acids long. The CDR3 here is CASSQDPWTGESPDVHSPLHF. The CDR3 nucleotides are TGCGCCAGCAGCCAAGATCCTTGGACAGGGGAGTCCCCGGACGTTCATTCACCCCTCCACTTT.

This clonotype was counted many times. The chain is built from TRBV13 and TRBJ2-3, with D possibly being TRBD1 (6 bases). The V gene's germline CDR1 is PRHDT and CDR2 FYEKMQ (reference sequence). V lost 9 bases and J lost 6, with 10 bases in between. This CDR3 comprises 11 residues. The CDR3 reads CASYRVDTQYF. In nucleotides, the CDR3 is TGTGCCAGTTACAGGGTCGATACGCAGTATTTT.

This clonotype was detected only a few times. CDR3 sequence reads: CASMSGGGTDTQYF. CDR3 nucleotide sequence: TGTGCCAGCATGTCTGGCGGGGGCACAGATACGCAGTATTTT. The rearrangement joins TRBV6-6 to TRBJ2-3; D is perhaps TRBD2 (6 bases). The CDR3 is 14 residues long. Germline V lookup: CDR1 MNHNY, CDR2 SVGAGI (reference sequence). V was pared by 7 bases and J by 1 base, with 12 bases between.

The rearrangement uses TRBV6-2 or TRBV6-3 and TRBJ2-5; D is uncertain. The CDR3 loop spans 13 amino acids. Trimming stripped 5 bases from V and 5 bases from J, with 12 bases between. Per the germline V gene, CDR1 is MNHEY and CDR2 is SVGEGT. CDR3 sequence reads: CASSRPHEETQYF. The CDR3 nucleotides read TGTGCCAGCAGTCGGCCGCACGAGGAGACCCAGTACTTC.

This clonotype has ten or more counts. CDR3 amino acids: CASSSTGTRSTDTQYF. CDR3 DNA sequence: TGTGCCAGCAGTTCTACCGGGACCCGTAGCACAGATACGCAGTATTTT. The chain uses TRBV28 and TRBJ2-3; the D gene could be TRBD1 or TRBD2 (5 bases each). Germline CDR1 and CDR2: MDHEN and SYDVKM. V lost 4 bases and J lost 0, with 14 bases in between. The CDR3 sequence is 16 residues long.

The chain employs TRBV7-3 and TRBJ2-5; tentatively, D is TRBD1 or TRBD2 (6 bases each). Trimming stripped 0 bases from V and 2 bases from J, with 16 bases between. CDR1 and CDR2 from the germline V gene are SGHTA and FQGTGA. CDR3 size: 17 residues. Here the CDR3 reads CASSLTAGAGLQETQYF. The CDR3 coding sequence is TGTGCCAGCAGCTTAACGGCAGGGGCGGGGTTACAAGAGACCCAGTACTTC.

Worth noting for this clonotype: At one boundary the junction diverges from the germline segment, which might be a read error. The J gene is TRBJ2-3, the V gene TRBV2, with TRBD1 matching over 11 bases. The CDR3 sequence is 17 residues long. Germline V gene sequence: CDR1 SNHLY, CDR2 FYNNEI. The CDR3, as DNA: TGTGCCAACAGTGAAGAACCGGGACAGGGGGACACAGATACGCAGTATTTT. This sequence encodes CANSEEPGQGDTDTQYF.

This chain joins TRBV18 and TRBJ1-1; D might be TRBD1 (5 bases). Germline CDR1 is KGHSH and CDR2 is LQKENI. Trimming pared 3 bases from V and 3 bases from J, leaving 20 bases between. There are 17 residues in the CDR3. The CDR3 spells CASSPKAGHGLDTEAFF. The CDR3 DNA reads as TGTGCCAGCTCACCTAAGGCAGGGCACGGGTTAGACACTGAAGCTTTCTTT.